Listed below are T cell receptor beta chains from one sample, sequenced in a study of graft-versus-host responses after intestinal transplantation. Clones were sequenced by immunoSEQ multiplex PCR, and TCRdb holds only the in-frame ones, with some missing. Altogether some 140,000 clones are present, 85% to 95% being singletons, with the ten largest covering 0.16%. Antigens for these TCRs are unknown. Sequencing used unstimulated CD4+ T cells sorted from spleen or lymph node cells, obtained before intestinal transplant. These receptor sequences come from a human donor who received an intestinal transplant. The CDR3 runs from the conserved cysteine through the conserved F or W. D genes are given only for firm matches. For some rows the clone size is stated as once, few or many, or as a class when expanded; others skip it.

CDR3 protein,CDR3 DNA,clone size,J gene,D gene,V gene
CASSLRQGVGYTF,TGTGCCAGCAGTTTGCGGCAGGGGGTTGGCTACACCTTC,-,TRBJ1-2,TRBD1,TRBV27
CASRADPGGEAFF,TGTGCCAGCAGGGCTGACCCAGGGGGAGAAGCTTTCTTT,-,TRBJ1-1,TRBD1,TRBV2
CASSFNSNRDTQYF,TGTGCCAGCAGCTTTAACTCGAACAGGGATACGCAGTATTTT,-,TRBJ2-3,-,TRBV7-9
CASSLDLDRMNTEAFF,TGCGCCAGCAGCTTGGACCTGGACAGAATGAACACTGAAGCTTTCTTT,-,TRBJ1-1,-,TRBV5-1
CASSASIQGPDTQYF,TGTGCCAGTAGTGCGTCAATACAGGGCCCAGATACGCAGTATTTT,-,TRBJ2-3,-,TRBV19
CASSLTFGGTQYF,TGTGCCAGCAGCTTAACGTTCGGGGGTACGCAGTATTTT,once,TRBJ2-3,-,TRBV7-3
CASRPNRATNEKLFF,TGTGCCAGCCGGCCGAACAGGGCGACTAATGAAAAACTGTTTTTT,-,TRBJ1-4,-,TRBV18
CASSYVRGREGSPLHF,TGTGCCAGCAGTTACGTAAGGGGTAGAGAAGGCTCACCCCTCCACTTT,few,TRBJ1-6,-,TRBV6-6
CASSRDVASYNSPLHF,TGTGCCAGCAGCCGAGACGTAGCCTCCTATAATTCACCCCTCCACTTT,-,TRBJ1-6,-,TRBV7-2
CASSIREATEAFF,TGTGCCAGCAGCATCCGGGAAGCCACTGAAGCTTTCTTT,-,TRBJ1-1,-,TRBV5-5
CASSAVPGLAVHRGTDTQYF,TGCGCCAGCAGCGCCGTTCCGGGACTAGCGGTCCATCGTGGCACAGATACGCAGTATTTT,-,TRBJ2-3,TRBD2,TRBV5-1
CASSEGIYSGNTIYF,TGTGCCAGCAGTGAAGGCATTTACTCTGGAAACACCATATATTTT,-,TRBJ1-3,-,TRBV6-1
CASYSGNTIYF,TGTGCCAGCTACAGTGGAAACACCATATATTTT,few,TRBJ1-3,-,TRBV6-5
CASSLPSGYGYTF,TGTGCCAGCAGCCTCCCCTCGGGCTATGGCTACACCTTC,-,TRBJ1-2,-,TRBV7-3
CASSPQSEANVLTF,TGTGCCAGCAGCCCCCAATCTGAGGCCAACGTCCTGACTTTC,-,TRBJ2-6,-,TRBV6-6
CASKGFDMSAKANYGYTF,TGTGCCAGTAAGGGCTTCGACATGTCAGCGAAAGCTAACTATGGCTACACCTTC,-,TRBJ1-2,-,TRBV19
CASSTPSGGEYF,TGTGCCAGCAGCACTCCTAGCGGGGGCGAGTACTTC,-,TRBJ2-7,TRBD2,TRBV7-9
CASSLQTATNTGELFF,TGCGCCAGCAGCTTGCAGACAGCTACGAACACCGGGGAGCTGTTTTTT,-,TRBJ2-2,-,TRBV5-1
CASSFQRGGTYNEQFF,TGTGCCAGCAGCTTCCAGCGGGGGGGAACCTACAATGAGCAGTTCTTC,-,TRBJ2-1,TRBD2,TRBV5-8
CASSLSGGVLVWNTGELFF,TGTGCCAGCAGCTTATCAGGGGGAGTCTTGGTATGGAACACCGGGGAGCTGTTTTTT,-,TRBJ2-2,TRBD1,TRBV7-8
CASSLSQGASYGYTF,TGTGCCAGCAGCTTAAGTCAGGGCGCCTCCTATGGCTACACCTTC,-,TRBJ1-2,-,TRBV7-9
CASSILRTLGSPLHF,TGTGCCAGTAGTATCCTTCGGACTCTCGGGTCCCCCCTCCACTTT,-,TRBJ1-6,-,TRBV19
CASSYGQGDNQPQHF,TGTGCCAGCAGTTACGGGCAGGGGGACAATCAGCCCCAGCATTTT,-,TRBJ1-5,TRBD1,TRBV6-6
CASSLVSGGAYEQYF,TGCGCCAGCAGCTTGGTTAGCGGGGGGGCCTACGAGCAGTACTTC,-,TRBJ2-7,TRBD2,TRBV5-1
CASSPHISYGYTF,TGTGCCAGCAGCCCCCATATAAGCTATGGCTACACCTTC,-,TRBJ1-2,-,TRBV14
CASSPPSSGGTDTQYF,TGTGCCAGCTCACCACCGTCTAGCGGGGGGACAGATACGCAGTATTTT,few,TRBJ2-3,TRBD2,TRBV18